This note documents a single T cell receptor beta chain sequence. The data are from a study of T cells in women clearing cervical HPV infection. Produced via immunoSEQ multiplex PCR; TCRdb's table is partial and in-frame only. Its table records tens of thousands of clones. The sequence derives from a woman aged 18 to 69 with a cervical HPV16 infection that either progressed to CIN3+ or cleared (not recorded which). The sample comprised blood buffy coat.

CDR3 bases read: TGTGCCAGCAGCTTAAGCCGCGGGACTAGCGGGCGATACAATGAG. Its protein is CASSLSRGTSGRYNE. The CDR3 reads in full as CASSLSRGTSGRYNEQFF. The chain employs TRBV7-3 and TRBJ2-1, with 12 bases aligning to TRBD2. The CDR3 end is not reached by the read, which stops 3 residues before it; the germline J gene fills it in. The CDR3 length is 18 residues. The germline gives CDR1 SGHTA, CDR2 FQGTGA. With V trimmed by 1 base and J by 4 bases, 8 bases remained unmatched.